Listed below are T cell receptor beta chains from one sample, sequenced in a study of cytomegalovirus exposure and HLA in healthy donors. The data were produced by immunoSEQ multiplex PCR, yet TCRdb's version contains in-frame clones alone and is incomplete. The sample records fewer than 200,000 clones, under 80% being singletons. The sequencing input was PBMCs. Source of these receptors: a human donor in good health. Each CDR3 is given with its conserved first and last residue. D genes are given only for firm matches. A clone size is listed for some rows: how often the clone was seen (once, few, many), or a class if it is expanded.

d_gene	v_gene	j_gene	abundance	CDR3nt	CDR3aa
TRBD2	TRBV19	TRBJ2-1	once	TGTGCCAGTAGTACATTACTAGCGGGGGGGCTCTACAATGAGCAGTTCTTC	CASSTLLAGGLYNEQFF
TRBD1	TRBV7-2	TRBJ1-1	NA	TGTGCCAGCAGCTTAAACAGGGGCCAGACTGAAGCTTTCTTT	CASSLNRGQTEAFF
NA	TRBV27	TRBJ1-6	few	TGTGCCAGCAGTTACAGGGAGTATTCACCCCTCCACTTT	CASSYREYSPLHF
TRBD2	TRBV4-2	TRBJ2-3	few	TGTGCCAGCAGCCAAGCGCCTAGCGGGGGGCGAGATACGCAGTATTTT	CASSQAPSGGRDTQYF
TRBD2	TRBV6-4	TRBJ2-2	NA	TGTGCCAGCAAAGGACTAGCGGGGCCCACCGGGGAGCTGTTTTTT	CASKGLAGPTGELFF
NA	TRBV10-3	TRBJ1-3	few	TGTGCCATCAGCCCTAGGGGTACTGGAAACACCATATATTTT	CAISPRGTGNTIYF
TRBD1	TRBV30	TRBJ1-1	NA	TGTGCCTGGAGTCCTAACCCTTCCAGGGGGGCTTTCTTT	CAWSPNPSRGAFF
TRBD1	TRBV19	TRBJ1-2	NA	TGTGCCAGTAGTCAAGCCGGGACAGGGGTTAGTGGCTACACCTTC	CASSQAGTGVSGYTF
NA	TRBV19	TRBJ1-3	NA	TGTGCCAGCCAAGCGGGGGGCTCTGGAAACACCATATATTTT	CASQAGGSGNTIYF
NA	TRBV10-1	TRBJ2-3	NA	TGCGCCAGCAGTAAGCACAGCACAGATACGCAGTATTTT	CASSKHSTDTQYF
NA	TRBV7-9	TRBJ2-2	NA	TGTGCCAGCAGCCCCGCGGTTTCGGAGCTGTTTTTT	CASSPAVSELFF
NA	TRBV4-3	TRBJ1-4	NA	TGCGCCAGCAGCCAAGAAATCGGAACAGGGCTTGAAAAACTGTTTTTT	CASSQEIGTGLEKLFF
NA	TRBV19	TRBJ2-5	NA	TGTGCCAGTAGTTTCCAGCGGGTGGGGCGAAAGACCCAGTACTTC	CASSFQRVGRKTQYF
NA	TRBV4-1	TRBJ1-5	few	TGCGCCAGCAGCCAAGGACAGGCCCGCAATCAGCCCCAGCATTTT	CASSQGQARNQPQHF
NA	TRBV9	TRBJ2-3	NA	TGTGCCAGCAGCGTAGGTGGGGGCCACGGCGTGGATACGCAGTATTTT	CASSVGGGHGVDTQYF
TRBD1	TRBV6-5	TRBJ1-6	once	TGTGCCAGCAGTTACCCTGGACAGGGTTCGGGCTCACCCCTCCACTTT	CASSYPGQGSGSPLHF
TRBD2	TRBV7-9	TRBJ2-7	NA	TGTTCCAGCAGCTCGTCCCGGGGTAGCGGGGACTCCTACGAGCAGTACTTC	CSSSSSRGSGDSYEQYF
NA	TRBV25-1	TRBJ2-2	few	TGTGCCAGCAGTCCCGACAGTGGGGCCGGGGAGCTGTTTTTT	CASSPDSGAGELFF
TRBD2	TRBV7-3	TRBJ2-5	few	TGTGCCAGCAGCCCGACTAGCGGGGGGGATAGGGAGACCCAGTACTTC	CASSPTSGGDRETQYF
NA	TRBV27	TRBJ2-1	NA	TGTGCCAGCAGTTTGGGGGCTGGTCCTAGGGAGCAGTTCTTC	CASSLGAGPREQFF
NA	TRBV18	TRBJ1-1	NA	TGTGCCAGCTCACTCAACAAAAACACTGAAGCTTTCTTT	CASSLNKNTEAFF
TRBD1	TRBV13	TRBJ2-2	few	TGTGCCAGCAGCTTCGACAGGGAGTTCGCGAACACCGGGGAGCTGTTTTTT	CASSFDREFANTGELFF
TRBD1	TRBV4-1	TRBJ2-7	NA	TGCGCCAGCAGCCCTGGACAGGGTGACTCCTACGAGCAGTACTTC	CASSPGQGDSYEQYF
TRBD1	TRBV19	TRBJ1-5	NA	TGTGCCAGTAGTGCCCCGGGGACAGGGGGTTGGTCCCAGCATTTT	CASSAPGTGGWSQHF
TRBD2	TRBV7-9	TRBJ2-5	NA	TGTGCCAGCAGCCCTCCCGGGGGGGCGAAGACCCAGTACTTC	CASSPPGGAKTQYF
NA	TRBV5-6	TRBJ2-7	NA	TGTGCCAGCAGCTTGGGGACAACCACCTACGAGCAGTACTTC	CASSLGTTTYEQYF
TRBD1	TRBV5-4	TRBJ2-1	NA	TGTGCCAGCAGCCCCGACGGGGGCAGGGGGCATGAGCAGTTCTTC	CASSPDGGRGHEQFF
NA	TRBV7-6	TRBJ2-7	NA	TGTGCCAGCAGCTTAAGCGGAGCTAGCTCCTACGAGCAGTACTTC	CASSLSGASSYEQYF
NA	TRBV29-1	TRBJ1-5	NA	TGCAGCGCCAGGACAGCCTCGGGGAATCAGCCCCAGCATTTT	CSARTASGNQPQHF
NA	TRBV5-4	TRBJ1-4	few	TGTGCCAGCAGCTTGGAAGGGGCAACGAATGAAAAACTGTTTTTT	CASSLEGATNEKLFF
TRBD1	TRBV7-7	TRBJ2-7	NA	TGTGCTAGCAGCTCAGGGACAGGCGTTACCTACGAGCAGTACTTC	CASSSGTGVTYEQYF
TRBD2	TRBV7-7	TRBJ2-3	NA	TGTGCTAGCAGCTTAGGTAGAAGCGGGGGCCCCACAGATACGCAGTATTTT	CASSLGRSGGPTDTQYF
NA	TRBV5-4	TRBJ1-6	NA	TGTGCCAGCAGCCCAGGACAGATATTGGGGAATTCACCCCTCCACTTT	CASSPGQILGNSPLHF
NA	TRBV5-1	TRBJ2-7	once	TGCGCCAGCAGCTTGGCCGTAGATACCTACGAGCAGTACTTC	CASSLAVDTYEQYF
NA	TRBV5-4	TRBJ2-3	NA	TGTGCCAGCAGCTTGGGTGTGTCGGATACGCAGTATTTT	CASSLGVSDTQYF
TRBD1	TRBV19	TRBJ1-6	NA	TGTGCCAGTAGCGCACAGGGGAGCGCCTATAATTCACCCCTCCACTTT	CASSAQGSAYNSPLHF
TRBD1	TRBV7-3	TRBJ1-5	NA	TGTGCCAGCAGCTTATCAGGGGGCCTCAGCAATCAGCCCCAGCATTTT	CASSLSGGLSNQPQHF